This T cell receptor (beta chain) was retrieved from a study of blood T cell repertoires in COVID-19. Study-level background: Acute and convalescent COVID-19 specimens originated in the United States, Italy and Spain.

Germline trimming cut 5 bases from V and 12 bases from J; bases unmatched to any gene: 5. Germline loops: CDR1 MDHEN, CDR2 SYDVKM. The CDR3 has 14 residues. Per the study methods: It was from reference gene primer amplification that nucleated cell counts were estimated. Sequencing was performed with immunoSEQ multiplex PCR; in TCRdb, only in-frame clones are kept and a portion is missing. V and J calls and clone size are as listed in that table; D and trimming were resolved from the DNA. The sample yields around 260,000 clones, roughly 90% seen once. This clone was recorded once. Sequenced: peripheral blood. The chain carries TRBV28 and TRBJ1-6; TRBD1 aligns across 12 bases. This clonotype originated in a human donor in a cohort sampled during active COVID-19. In nucleotides, the CDR3 is TGTGCCAGCAGTCCCGGGACAGGGGGCGGACCCCTCCACTTT. Its protein is CASSPGTGGGPLHF.